This T cell receptor beta chain is drawn from a study of T-cell memory formation after mild COVID-19. Barcoded TCR alpha and TCR beta cDNA libraries with UMIs came from 5'RACE using constant-segment primers. TCRdb recomputed calls from the 5' RACE reads with MiXCR, one row per CDR3 protein. This table has some 490,000 distinct CDR3 sequences, about 18% appearing once. J gave up 3 bases and V 1 base, and 7 bases lay outside the gene matches. The CDR3 length is 17 residues. Germline CDR1 is SGHVS and CDR2 is FNYEAQ. A remark on this clonotype: The antigen is not known.

Regarding the study as a whole: Clones that contracted clustered mainly in CM and EM if CD4+ and in EMRA if CD8+. Later expanders leaned CD4+, whereas day 15 to 85 contracting clones were balanced CD4/CD8. A second wave of clones peaked on day 37, and their SARS-CoV-2 specificity went unconfirmed.

This receptor was taken from an adult woman who had mild COVID-19 (a few samples of this study predate the infection). Cell type and time point are not known. What was sequenced was PBMCs or a T cell subset sorted from them (not recorded which). The chain joins TRBV7-6 to TRBJ2-2; 8 bases are shared with TRBD2. The CDR3 here is CASSLVPGGGYTGELFF. The DNA for the CDR3 is TGTGCCAGCAGCTTAGTTCCCGGCGGGGGGTACACCGGGGAGCTGTTTTTT. The variable domain in full, with the rest retrieved from reference TRBV7-6 and TRBJ2-2, is GAGVSQSPRYKVTKRGQDVALRCDPISGHVSLYWYRQALGQGPEFLTYFNYEAQQDKSGLPNDRFSAERPEGSISTLTIQRTEQRDSAMYRCASSLVPGGGYTGELFFGEGSRLTVL.